This T cell receptor (beta chain) was sequenced for a study of T cells in Graves' hyperthyroidism and ophthalmopathy. Trimming pared 5 bases from V and 0 bases from J, leaving 11 bases between. CDR3 length: 13 amino acids. Germline CDR1 and CDR2: DFQATT and SNEGSKA (reference sequence). Details on this clonotype: The antigen is unknown.

TCR beta CDR3 region amplification was performed from RNA transcripts. TCR CDR3 regions were first amplified by RT-PCR with HTBI primers. Each CDR3 protein is one row after TCRdb ran MiXCR on the multiplex PCR reads. The sample carries about 300,000 distinct CDR3 sequences, around 25% recorded once. Clinical symptoms, serum thyroxine and TRAb, thyroid ultrasound and orbital computed tomography together formed the diagnostic basis. Study-wide results and caveats: Classification by a 13 V-J model distinguished ophthalmopathy from stable hyperthyroidism. Model predictions of ophthalmopathy came a median around 6.5 months before onset. Blood held most thyroid clonotypes expanded above 0.001 frequency.

The chain links TRBV20-1 to TRBJ2-7, with a possible D match to TRBD1 (6 bases). Input material: blood. The clonotype was recovered from a middle-aged man with Graves' hyperthyroidism that later progressed to Graves' ophthalmopathy. The CDR3 region has the DNA TGCAGTGCTGACCGGGACAACTCCTACGAGCAGTACTTC. It translates to CSADRDNSYEQYF.